This T cell receptor (beta chain) was recorded in a study of shared clonotypes between healthy human individuals (dated by TCRdb to 2018 to 2021). Background for the entire study: The cohort included three men and a couple of women between 18 and 49 years of age. For each donor, CD4 naive and CD4 memory were each run on three plates, CD8 naive on two plates, and CD8 memory on one plate. To estimate repertoire size and how much clonotypes are shared between individuals, the study performed deep sequencing of blood TCR repertoires from roughly five healthy adults. To increase sequencing depth and limit assay-specific biases, TCR repertoire library preparation and sequencing were carried out by different laboratories using diverse techniques. Per donor, leukapheresis produced somewhere between about 0.85 and 8.9 billion PBMCs.

Healthy HIV-negative adults with no recently reported acute infections or vaccinations were included as donors. All donors were Caucasian adults living in Nashville, Tennessee, USA. CD4+ T cells were enriched through magnetic negative selection, after which naive cells were positively selected on CD45RA and the remaining negative fraction served as the memory subset. After blood collection by leukapheresis, PBMCs were isolated using Ficoll-Histopaque density gradient centrifugation and then cryopreserved in the vapor phase of liquid nitrogen. Purity and quantity of every magnetically sorted T cell population were checked by analytical flow cytometry. Genomic DNA was isolated from each sorted fraction and quantified by UV absorbance on a Nanodrop 2000c. Paper-wide results and their limitations: Because the study included a small number of donors, the genetic and exposure-history diversity represented was limited. Higher generation probabilities were observed for clonotypes shared by all four sorted-subset donors than for non-shared clonotypes. Pairwise subsampling led to the expectation that sequencing depth would affect the degree of clonotype sharing among donors. Naive subsets generally had larger estimated clonotype richness than memory subsets did. Rarefaction of sorted-subset datasets indicated incomplete sequencing despite the large sequencing depth. Sampling was limited to blood, and TCR repertoires in tissue likely differ from TCR repertoires in blood. Sharing across several donors was observed for around 5% of naive CD4, 3.5% of naive CD8, about 2.3% of memory CD4, and approximately 0.41% of memory CD8 clonotypes.

Concerning this clone itself: Its antigen is unknown. Within one base of it there is no much larger clone, and no base qualities were kept. The same CDR3 arises from other DNA sequences in this sample as well.

Using the deep immunoSEQ assay, TCR CDR3 regions were amplified from genomic DNA by multiplex PCR. Genomic DNA extracted from each cell subset was distributed evenly over all wells of several immunoSEQ 96-well plates, and each plate served as one replicate. For sorted subsets, around 200 ng genomic DNA, equal to tens of thousands of T cell genomes, was loaded into each replicate PCR. The purified libraries were quantified using a Qubit 3.0 fluorometer, sized with a Bioanalyzer 2100, and then quantified again using the KAPA Library Quantification kit. A separate single-read 150-cycle Illumina NextSeq 550 flow cell was used to sequence each immunoSEQ 96-well plate. The published analysis was carried out like this. Because the immunoSEQ output included only junctional sequences and no quality scores, the filtering could not be the same as the filtering used for full-length reads. To assign V/J genes and CDR3, sequences were annotated using PyIR, a Python wrapper for IgBLAST v1.9, with IMGT germline references. Reads with weak V/J assignments (E-value above 1e-6), missing CDR3, stop codons, out-of-frame junctions, or ambiguous translated residues were removed. A V3J clonotype was defined by an identical inferred V gene, J gene, and CDR3 amino acid sequence. Percentage overlap between repertoires was computed as shared unique clonotypes divided by the size of the smaller repertoire. RTK rarefaction, the Chao1 estimator, and Recon v2.1 estimates of unobserved clonotypes were used to assess repertoire richness. For all TCRbeta clonotypes obtained by the gDNA method from a few donors, generation probabilities were computed with OLGA. TCRdb retrieved this table from immuneACCESS and kept in-frame rearrangements only. Not all clones are present; in checked studies, unresolved V genes account for under half, and no reason is known for the remainder. The D gene and trimming were derived from the DNA, and the V and J assignments and clone size from that table. Counted in this sample were about 1,500,000 clones; around 97% of them appeared once. Jointly, the top ten make up more than 0.9% of the sample.

Counted from cysteine to phenylalanine, this CDR3 has 11 amino acids. Just the 33-base CDR3 DNA is kept, in frame starting at base 1. Sequences MDHEN (CDR1) and SYDVKM (CDR2) are obtained from the germline V gene. At the junction V is shortened by 6 bases and J by 4 bases, with 4 bases in between. In this chain, TRBV28 is recombined with TRBJ1-5, with the D gene not confidently named. Sample: naive CD4+ T cells sorted from blood. This sample's cell subset or site label indicates: CD45RA+ positively selected. This TCR was sampled from a young man in good health. The CDR3 amino acid sequence is: CASRGNQPQHF. The sequence in DNA is TGTGCCAGCAGGGGGAATCAGCCCCAGCATTTT.